Listed here is a single T cell receptor (beta chain). Its target is unknown. CDR3 length: 17 amino acids. V was clipped by 5 bases and J by 4 bases, with 20 bases between them. Per germline, CDR1 SGHTA and CDR2 FQGNSA. Separate cDNA molecules each had unique molecular identifiers attached to them. MiXCR, applied by TCRdb to the 5' RACE reads, yields one record per CDR3 protein. The sample contains more than 75,000 distinct CDR3 sequences, 14% of which appear only once. This entry comes from a study of early T cells in non-severe SARS-CoV-2 infection. Study background: The study sequenced bulk RNA from unsorted whole blood, with chains unpaired.

General study points: Anti-spike CD8 responses were favored in VDJdb matching, and private and CD4 specificities were missed.

The specimen was whole blood. The rearrangement links TRBV7-2 to TRBJ2-2; the D is unclear. This sequence was found in an adult who was a healthcare worker with PCR-confirmed SARS-CoV-2 infection or an uninfected control (not recorded which). The CDR3 DNA sequence: TGTGCCAGCAGCCTGACGATTGACCTCCCCCTCACCGGGGAGCTGTTTTTT. This translates into CASSLTIDLPLTGELFF. The full variable domain, rest sourced from reference TRBV7-2 and TRBJ2-2, is GAGVSQSPSNKVTEKGKDVELRCDPISGHTALYWYRQSLGQGLEFLIYFQGNSAPDKSGLPSDRFSAERTGGSVSTLTIQRTQQEDSAVYLCASSLTIDLPLTGELFFGEGSRLTVL.